This is a list of T cell receptor beta chains from one sample in a study of blood T cell repertoires in COVID-19. The repertoire was sequenced with immunoSEQ multiplex PCR; TCRdb's copy has only in-frame clones and lacks some. The repertoire has a few hundred thousand clones, more than 70% of them found once; the top ten carry 6.3%. Material for sequencing was peripheral blood. The receptors were sampled from a woman aged 25 to 45 with COVID-19, enrolled during active disease. The CDR3 runs from the conserved cysteine through the conserved F or W. A D gene is named only where the DNA matches it firmly. Some rows mark clone size as missing; the rest say once, few, many or name a class of expanded clone.

cdr3_aa cdr3_nt clone_size v_call d_call j_call
CASYQEGPTTPYQETQYF TGTGCCAGCTATCAGGAGGGACCGACCACCCCGTACCAAGAGACCCAGTACTTC - TRBV18 - TRBJ2-5
CASSLGEGWAETQYF TGTGCCAGCAGCTTAGGGGAGGGTTGGGCGGAGACCCAGTACTTC - TRBV11-2 TRBD2 TRBJ2-5
CASRLAGSSDEQFF TGTGCCAGCAGACTAGCGGGAAGTTCGGATGAGCAGTTCTTC - TRBV25-1 TRBD2 TRBJ2-1
CASSLGVWRVSYNEQFF TGTGCCAGCAGTTTAGGTGTCTGGCGGGTCTCCTACAATGAGCAGTTCTTC - TRBV27 - TRBJ2-1
CATSGEGQPQHF TGTGCCACCAGTGGAGAGGGTCAGCCCCAGCATTTT - TRBV24-1 - TRBJ1-5
CASSSKGGLTEAFF TGTGCCAGCAGTTCAAAAGGGGGATTGACTGAAGCTTTCTTT - TRBV6-4 - TRBJ1-1
CASSPRQGAAYIQYF TGTGCCAGCAGTCCCCGACAGGGGGCGGCCTACATTCAGTACTTC once TRBV6-6 TRBD1 TRBJ2-4
CASSFSEQETQYF TGTGCTAGCAGCTTTAGCGAGCAAGAGACCCAGTACTTC - TRBV7-7 - TRBJ2-5
CASSQEGQGLSYNSPLHF TGCGCCAGCAGCCAAGAAGGACAGGGGCTCTCCTATAATTCACCCCTCCACTTT - TRBV4-3 TRBD1 TRBJ1-6
CASSPRLGGDYNEQFF TGTGCCAGCAGCCCCCGGTTGGGGGGTGACTACAATGAGCAGTTCTTC few TRBV3-1/TRBV3-2 - TRBJ2-1
CASIRRGAARETQYF TGTGCCAGCATCCGGCGGGGGGCGGCGCGAGAGACCCAGTACTTC - TRBV2 TRBD2 TRBJ2-5
CASSVATQANSPLHF TGTGCCAGCAGCGTAGCTACCCAGGCTAATTCACCCCTCCACTTT - TRBV9 - TRBJ1-6
CASSLGTGDNSPLHF TGTGCCAGCAGCCTTGGGACAGGAGATAATTCACCCCTCCACTTT - TRBV4-2 TRBD1 TRBJ1-6
CASSPQGSRGEQFF TGTGCCAGCTCACCGCAGGGCAGCCGAGGTGAGCAGTTCTTC - TRBV18 - TRBJ2-1
CAWSEGGTSGTRFQETQYF TGTGCCTGGAGCGAGGGGGGGACTAGCGGGACCCGTTTCCAAGAGACCCAGTACTTC - TRBV30 TRBD2 TRBJ2-5
CASRDRGPSTDTQYF TGTGCCAGCAGAGACAGGGGTCCTAGCACAGATACGCAGTATTTT - TRBV6-5 TRBD1 TRBJ2-3
CASSPRPDGAGGYTF TGTGCCAGCTCACCACGCCCCGACGGCGCCGGGGGCTACACCTTC - TRBV18 - TRBJ1-2
CASSLTGPTEAFF TGTGCCAGCAGCTTGACAGGGCCCACTGAAGCTTTCTTT - TRBV7-8 TRBD1 TRBJ1-1
CASSRSVRSSGNTIYF TGTGCCAGCAGCCGTTCCGTGAGAAGCTCTGGAAACACCATATATTTT - TRBV7-9 - TRBJ1-3
CASSQDGQGGNYGYTF TGCGCCAGCAGCCAAGACGGACAGGGAGGTAACTATGGCTACACCTTC few TRBV4-1 TRBD1 TRBJ1-2
CASSYSEGFYEQYF TGTGCCAGCAGTTACTCGGAGGGGTTCTACGAGCAGTACTTC - TRBV6-2/TRBV6-3 - TRBJ2-7
CATSDLQRGDTQYF TGTGCCACCAGTGATTTGCAAAGGGGAGATACGCAGTATTTT - TRBV24-1 - TRBJ2-3
CASSDSDTDTQYF TGTGCCAGCAGTGATTCAGACACAGATACGCAGTATTTT many TRBV6-4 - TRBJ2-3
CASSLQGTDNEQFF TGTGCCAGCAGCTTGCAAGGGACAGACAATGAGCAGTTCTTC - TRBV7-9 TRBD1 TRBJ2-1
CASSLGQVTNTEAFF TGTGCCAGCAGCTTAGGTCAGGTTACGAACACTGAAGCTTTCTTT - TRBV7-8 - TRBJ1-1
CASSLPQGISYGYTF TGTGCCAGCAGTTTACCCCAGGGAATTAGCTATGGCTACACCTTC - TRBV28 - TRBJ1-2
CASSATPLRERSDTQYF TGTGCCAGCAGCGCAACTCCACTGCGGGAGCGGTCAGATACGCAGTATTTT - TRBV9 TRBD2 TRBJ2-3
CSVAAFDSSGTQYF TGCAGCGTTGCGGCGTTTGACTCTTCGGGGACCCAGTACTTC - TRBV29-1 - TRBJ2-5
CATSDKLGIYGYTF TGTGCCACCAGTGACAAACTAGGGATCTATGGCTACACCTTC - TRBV24-1 - TRBJ1-2
CASSFFSRRGETQYF TGTGCCAGCAGCTTTTTTTCAAGGCGGGGAGAGACCCAGTACTTC - TRBV5-4 - TRBJ2-5
CSVGRTNTGELFF TGCAGCGTTGGGAGGACCAACACCGGGGAGCTGTTTTTT - TRBV29-1 - TRBJ2-2
CASTPVGGEETQYF TGTGCCAGCACCCCCGTCGGGGGGGAAGAGACCCAGTACTTC - TRBV9 TRBD2 TRBJ2-5
CASSPPAREDTGELFF TGTGCCAGCTCACCACCAGCGCGGGAGGACACCGGGGAGCTGTTTTTT - TRBV18 TRBD2 TRBJ2-2
CASSRQGVNTEAFF TGTGCCAGCAGTCGACAGGGGGTGAACACTGAAGCTTTCTTT - TRBV28 TRBD1 TRBJ1-1
CASSQERSEQFF TGTGCCAGCAGCCAAGAGAGGAGTGAGCAGTTCTTC few TRBV3-1/TRBV3-2 - TRBJ2-1
CASSLSGGITDTQYF TGTGCCAGCAGCTTATCTGGCGGGATCACAGATACGCAGTATTTT - TRBV7-2 - TRBJ2-3
CASSDRENQPQHF TGTGCCAGCAGTGACAGGGAAAATCAGCCCCAGCATTTT - TRBV6-2/TRBV6-3 TRBD1 TRBJ1-5
CASSQSGDQGRGQPQHF TGCGCCAGCAGTCAATCGGGTGACCAGGGGAGGGGGCAGCCCCAGCATTTT - TRBV23-1 - TRBJ1-5
CASSLGGVWGDGGNTIYF TGTGCCAGCAGTTTAGGAGGCGTTTGGGGAGACGGAGGAAACACCATATATTTT - TRBV28 - TRBJ1-3
CASSQYPPGFSGNTIYF TGCGCCAGCAGCCAATACCCTCCGGGGTTCTCTGGAAACACCATATATTTT - TRBV4-3 - TRBJ1-3
CASSWDREFRQPQHF TGTGCCAGCAGCTGGGACAGGGAATTTCGTCAGCCCCAGCATTTT once TRBV6-2/TRBV6-3 TRBD1 TRBJ1-5
CASSESPPGRDRPYSNQPQHF TGCGCCAGCAGTGAGTCGCCCCCCGGACGGGACAGACCCTATAGCAATCAGCCCCAGCATTTT few TRBV10-2 TRBD1 TRBJ1-5
CASSLWGLAENNEQFF TGTGCCAGCAGCTTGTGGGGACTAGCGGAGAACAATGAGCAGTTCTTC - TRBV5-8 TRBD2 TRBJ2-1
CASSYLGQEVQAFF TGTGCCAGCAGTTACCTCGGACAGGAGGTTCAAGCTTTCTTT - TRBV6-6 TRBD1 TRBJ1-1
CATSRGQEADTQYF TGTGCCACCAGCAGAGGGCAGGAGGCAGATACGCAGTATTTT - TRBV15 - TRBJ2-3
CASTPQAGVGQETQYF TGCGCCAGCACCCCTCAGGCGGGAGTGGGCCAAGAGACCCAGTACTTC - TRBV5-1 TRBD2 TRBJ2-5
CASSLTGRGEKLFF TGTGCCAGCAGTTTGACGGGTAGGGGTGAAAAACTGTTTTTT - TRBV7-2 - TRBJ1-4
CASSYLTGAGVGYEQYF TGTGCCAGCAGCTACCTGACTGGGGCAGGTGTAGGCTACGAGCAGTACTTC - TRBV5-6 - TRBJ2-7
CASSIRDRGGEQYF TGTGCCAGCAGCATACGGGACAGGGGAGGCGAGCAGTACTTC - TRBV9 TRBD1 TRBJ2-7
CASSFGTGLRQETQYF TGCGCCAGCAGCTTCGGGACAGGGTTACGGCAAGAGACCCAGTACTTC - TRBV5-1 TRBD1 TRBJ2-5
CASDPLKGPPDTQYF TGTGCCAGCGACCCCCTCAAGGGGCCCCCAGATACGCAGTATTTT - TRBV10-3 - TRBJ2-3
CASSTQGDQPQHF TGTGCCAGCAGTACACAGGGGGACCAGCCCCAGCATTTT - TRBV6-5 TRBD1 TRBJ1-5
CASSPHRDNSYEQYF TGTGCCAGCTCACCTCACCGGGACAATTCCTACGAGCAGTACTTC - TRBV18 - TRBJ2-7
CASSQYRTGWTDTQYF TGTGCCAGCAGCCAATACCGCACAGGGTGGACAGATACGCAGTATTTT - TRBV3-1/TRBV3-2 - TRBJ2-3